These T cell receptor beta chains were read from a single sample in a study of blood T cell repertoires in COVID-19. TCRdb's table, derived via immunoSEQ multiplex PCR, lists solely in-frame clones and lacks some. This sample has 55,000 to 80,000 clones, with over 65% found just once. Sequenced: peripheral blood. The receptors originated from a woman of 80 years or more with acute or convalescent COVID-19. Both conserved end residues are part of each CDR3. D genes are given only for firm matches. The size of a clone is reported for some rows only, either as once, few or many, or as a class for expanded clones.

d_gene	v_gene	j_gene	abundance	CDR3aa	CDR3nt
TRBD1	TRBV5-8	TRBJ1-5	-	CASRSGTGHQPQHF	TGTGCCAGCAGGTCCGGGACAGGGCATCAGCCCCAGCATTTT
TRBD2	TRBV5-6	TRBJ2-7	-	CASKELAVTYEQYF	TGTGCCAGCAAAGAACTAGCGGTCACCTACGAGCAGTACTTC
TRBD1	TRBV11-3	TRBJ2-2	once	CASSSGQQNTGELFF	TGTGCCAGCAGCTCGGGACAGCAGAACACCGGGGAGCTGTTTTTT
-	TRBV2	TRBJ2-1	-	CASSSDFHNEQFF	TGTGCCAGCAGTTCCGACTTTCACAATGAGCAGTTCTTC
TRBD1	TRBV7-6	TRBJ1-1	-	CASSPGDRQYEAFF	TGTGCCAGCAGCCCCGGGGACAGGCAGTATGAAGCTTTCTTT
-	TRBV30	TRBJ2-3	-	CAWSVASATDTQYF	TGTGCCTGGAGTGTAGCGAGCGCAACAGATACGCAGTATTTT
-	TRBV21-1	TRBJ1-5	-	CASRMDRVWGNQPQHF	TGTGCCAGCAGGATGGACAGGGTTTGGGGCAATCAGCCCCAGCATTTT
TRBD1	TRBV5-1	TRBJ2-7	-	CASSTGQGGYEQYF	TGCGCCAGCAGCACTGGACAGGGCGGATACGAGCAGTACTTC
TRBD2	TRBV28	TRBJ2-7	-	CASSLAGVGYEQYF	TGTGCCAGCAGTTTAGCGGGAGTTGGATACGAGCAGTACTTC
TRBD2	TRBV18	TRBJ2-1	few	CASSRRTSGIEFNEQFF	TGTGCCAGCTCACGGCGGACTAGCGGGATTGAGTTCAATGAGCAGTTCTTC
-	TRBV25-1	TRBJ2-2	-	CASSDPRRADTGELFF	TGTGCCAGCAGTGATCCCCGCAGGGCTGACACCGGGGAGCTGTTTTTT
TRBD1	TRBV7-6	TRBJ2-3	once	CASSPGQYTDTQYF	TGTGCCAGCAGCCCGGGACAGTACACAGATACGCAGTATTTT
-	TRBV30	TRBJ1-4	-	CAWNRADEKLFF	TGTGCCTGGAACAGGGCTGATGAAAAACTGTTTTTT
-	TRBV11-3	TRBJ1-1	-	CASSSRQVMNTEAFF	TGTGCCAGCAGCTCAAGACAGGTTATGAACACTGAAGCTTTCTTT
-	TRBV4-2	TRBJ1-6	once	CASSQAGNSPLHF	TGTGCCAGCAGCCAAGCAGGCAATTCACCCCTCCACTTT
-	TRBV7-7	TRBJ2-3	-	CASSLSHSGTDTQYF	TGTGCTAGCAGCTTGAGCCACTCCGGCACAGATACGCAGTATTTT
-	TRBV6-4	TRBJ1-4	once	CASSLWEFNEKLFF	TGTGCCAGCAGTCTCTGGGAGTTCAATGAAAAACTGTTTTTT
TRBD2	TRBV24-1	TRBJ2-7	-	CATSDFAGGGPEEQYF	TGTGCCACCAGTGATTTTGCCGGGGGAGGGCCGGAGGAGCAGTACTTC
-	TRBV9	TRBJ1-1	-	CASSWALNTEAFF	TGTGCCAGCAGCTGGGCCCTCAACACTGAAGCTTTCTTT
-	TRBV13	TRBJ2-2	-	CASSSRTVNTGELFF	TGTGCCAGCAGCTCCCGGACTGTAAACACCGGGGAGCTGTTTTTT
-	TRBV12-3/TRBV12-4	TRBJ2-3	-	CASSLLGSDTQYF	TGTGCCAGCAGTTTATTGGGCTCAGATACGCAGTATTTT
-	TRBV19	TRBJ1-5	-	CASSFSGQPQHF	TGTGCCAGTAGTTTTTCAGGACAGCCCCAGCATTTT
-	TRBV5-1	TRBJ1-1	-	CASRGGLNTEAFF	TGCGCCAGCAGGGGCGGGTTGAACACTGAAGCTTTCTTT
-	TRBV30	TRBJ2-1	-	CAWSGGNNEQFF	TGTGCCTGGAGCGGGGGTAACAATGAGCAGTTCTTC
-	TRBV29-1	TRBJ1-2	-	CSVLTGDTNYGYTF	TGCAGCGTATTGACAGGAGATACTAACTATGGCTACACCTTC
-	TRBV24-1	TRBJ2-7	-	CATSDWGQGHEQYF	TGTGCCACCAGTGACTGGGGGCAGGGCCACGAGCAGTACTTC
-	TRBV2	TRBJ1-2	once	CASRLAGVNYGYTF	TGTGCCAGCAGGTTGGCAGGGGTGAACTATGGCTACACCTTC
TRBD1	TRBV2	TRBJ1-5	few	CASSRDREIQPQHF	TGTGCCAGCAGTAGGGACAGGGAAATTCAGCCCCAGCATTTT
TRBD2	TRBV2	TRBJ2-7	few	CASRGLAGSLSYEQYF	TGTGCCAGCAGGGGACTAGCGGGATCGTTATCCTACGAGCAGTACTTC
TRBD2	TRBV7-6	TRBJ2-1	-	CASRQTSGLGNEQFF	TGTGCCAGCAGGCAGACTAGCGGGTTAGGCAATGAGCAGTTCTTC
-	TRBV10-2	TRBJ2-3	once	CASSEGADTQYF	TGCGCCAGCAGTGAAGGGGCAGATACGCAGTATTTT
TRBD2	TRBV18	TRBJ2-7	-	CASSPLPSGPYEQYF	TGTGCCAGCTCACCACTTCCTAGCGGGCCCTACGAGCAGTACTTC
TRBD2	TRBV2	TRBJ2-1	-	CASSNGLAGSDEQFF	TGTGCCAGCAGTAACGGACTAGCGGGGAGTGATGAGCAGTTCTTC
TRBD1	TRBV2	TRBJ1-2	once	CASRGTGNYGYTF	TGTGCCAGCAGGGGGACAGGGAACTATGGCTACACCTTC
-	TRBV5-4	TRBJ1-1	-	CASSVTQENTEAFF	TGTGCCAGCAGCGTAACACAGGAGAACACTGAAGCTTTCTTT
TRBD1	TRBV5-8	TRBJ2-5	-	CASSWGQYETQYF	TGTGCCAGCAGCTGGGGACAGTACGAGACCCAGTACTTC
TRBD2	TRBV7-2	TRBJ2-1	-	CASSYKSGGDEQFF	TGTGCCAGCAGCTATAAATCGGGGGGAGATGAGCAGTTCTTC